These T cell receptor beta chains were read from a single sample in a study of T cell repertoires in cytomegalovirus infection. MiXCR, run by TCRdb on the reads, gives a single entry per CDR3 protein. The sample records over 300,000 distinct CDR3 sequences, under 20% being singletons. Sequenced sample: PBMCs. Receptor source: a human donor in good health (CMV status not recorded). Some clones in this sample may be carry-over from other donors' samples. Both conserved end residues are part of each CDR3. D genes are given only for firm matches. Rows may omit the clone size; those that give it use once, few, many or a size class.

v_call,d_call,j_call,clone_size,cdr3_aa,cdr3_nt
TRBV6-6,.,TRBJ1-1,few,CASSFDVMNTEAFF,TGTGCCAGCAGTTTCGACGTTATGAACACTGAAGCTTTCTTT
TRBV7-2,TRBD2,TRBJ2-3,many,CASSWAGGLMDTQYF,TGTGCCAGCAGCTGGGCGGGGGGCCTCATGGATACGCAGTATTTT
TRBV28,.,TRBJ2-7,many,CASRSSTYEQYF,TGTGCCAGCAGATCTTCGACCTACGAGCAGTACTTC
TRBV2,.,TRBJ1-3,.,CASSESWHSSGNTIYF,TGTGCCAGCAGTGAATCCTGGCATAGCTCTGGAAACACCATATATTTT
TRBV25-1,.,TRBJ1-1,.,CASSELGNTEAFF,TGTGCCAGCAGTGAATTGGGGAATACTGAAGCTTTCTTT
TRBV7-2,.,TRBJ1-5,many,CASSLGQGGPQHF,TGTGCCAGCAGCTTGGGGCAGGGCGGGCCCCAGCATTTT
TRBV18,TRBD1,TRBJ2-3,few,CASSRPGQTSTDTQYF,TGTGCCAGCTCACGGCCGGGACAGACTAGCACAGATACGCAGTATTTT
TRBV4-2,TRBD1,TRBJ1-1,.,CASSQSVKGQGNTEAFF,TGTGCCAGCAGCCAAAGTGTAAAAGGACAGGGGAACACTGAAGCTTTCTTT
TRBV5-1,.,TRBJ1-2,few,CASSPGAAGGGYTF,TGCGCCAGCAGCCCCGGGGCAGCCGGTGGGGGCTACACCTTC
TRBV20-1,.,TRBJ1-6,many,CSARGEDLGLALHF,TGCAGTGCTAGAGGGGAAGACCTGGGGCTGGCCCTCCACTTT
TRBV18,.,TRBJ2-7,once,CASSPSRGASYEQYF,TGTGCCAGCTCACCAAGCCGGGGGGCAAGCTACGAGCAGTACTTC
TRBV12-3/TRBV12-4,.,TRBJ1-2,few,CASSSFGQIYGYTF,TGTGCCAGCAGTTCTTTCGGACAGATCTATGGCTACACCTTC
TRBV7-8,.,TRBJ2-5,many,CATQEGRWGREETQYF,TGTGCCACCCAAGAGGGTCGTTGGGGGCGGGAGGAGACCCAGTACTTC
TRBV4-3,.,TRBJ1-2,few,CASSQEVDGDYGYTF,TGCGCCAGCAGCCAAGAAGTTGACGGAGACTATGGCTACACCTTC
TRBV10-3,TRBD2,TRBJ2-5,.,CAISDPLGSGETKETQYF,TGTGCCATCAGTGACCCCCTGGGTAGCGGGGAGACGAAAGAGACCCAGTACTTC
TRBV7-2,.,TRBJ1-1,many,CANQLPANTEAFF,TGTGCCAACCAACTCCCGGCGAACACTGAAGCTTTCTTT
TRBV7-8,TRBD2,TRBJ2-7,many,CASSQLLAGAAYEQYF,TGTGCCAGCAGCCAACTACTAGCGGGGGCCGCCTACGAGCAGTACTTC
TRBV6-2/TRBV6-3,TRBD2,TRBJ2-2,few,CASSYSRLADNTGELFF,TGTGCCAGCAGTTACTCGCGGCTAGCGGATAACACCGGGGAGCTGTTTTTT
TRBV28,TRBD1,TRBJ1-2,many,CASSSNDRGRGYGYTF,TGTGCCAGCAGTTCCAACGACAGGGGTCGGGGCTATGGCTACACCTTC
TRBV6-4,.,TRBJ2-1,.,CASSDSRRGDYNEQFF,TGTGCCAGCAGTGACTCTCGCAGGGGTGATTACAATGAGCAGTTCTTC
TRBV11-1,.,TRBJ2-3,.,CASSLARGSGDTQYF,TGTGCCAGCAGCTTAGCGCGAGGGTCCGGGGATACGCAGTATTTT
TRBV3-1,.,TRBJ2-2,few,CASTPRDSQRELFF,TGTGCCAGCACCCCTCGGGACTCTCAAAGGGAGCTGTTTTTT
TRBV12-3/TRBV12-4,TRBD1,TRBJ1-2,.,CASATGTASDYGYTF,TGTGCCAGCGCCACCGGGACAGCAAGCGACTATGGCTACACCTTC
TRBV2,.,TRBJ2-1,few,CASSVASFEQFF,TGTGCCAGCAGTGTGGCTAGCTTTGAGCAGTTCTTC
TRBV29-1,.,TRBJ2-5,.,CSVASQETQYF,TGCAGCGTTGCCAGTCAAGAGACCCAGTACTTC
TRBV2,.,TRBJ1-3,.,CASSLDRSTGNTIYF,TGTGCCAGCAGCCTGGACAGAAGCACTGGAAACACCATATATTTT
TRBV7-2,.,TRBJ1-2,many,CASSPGQTSNYGYTF,TGTGCCAGCAGCCCCGGACAGACATCTAACTATGGCTACACCTTC
TRBV5-1,TRBD2,TRBJ2-7,few,CASSSIGTSGVYEQYF,TGCGCCAGCAGCTCGATTGGGACTAGCGGGGTCTACGAGCAGTACTTC
TRBV20-1,.,TRBJ2-7,.,CSARDQGGEQYF,TGCAGTGCTAGAGATCAAGGGGGCGAGCAGTACTTC
TRBV5-8,.,TRBJ1-2,few,CASSLRGGYTF,TGTGCCAGCAGCTTGAGGGGCGGCTACACCTTC
TRBV7-2,.,TRBJ1-5,many,CASSLGYPQPQHF,TGTGCCAGCAGCTTAGGCTATCCTCAGCCCCAGCATTTT
TRBV13,TRBD2,TRBJ2-5,few,CASSRRLAGGKKETQYF,TGTGCCAGCAGCCGACGACTAGCGGGGGGAAAAAAAGAGACCCAGTACTTC
TRBV7-2,TRBD1,TRBJ1-1,many,CASRGGNMNTEAFF,TGTGCCAGCCGAGGGGGCAATATGAACACTGAAGCTTTCTTT
TRBV6-1,.,TRBJ2-3,many,CASSDKMGGSTDTQYF,TGTGCCAGCAGTGATAAAATGGGTGGAAGCACAGATACGCAGTATTTT
TRBV7-3,.,TRBJ2-5,few,CASSLGPGQKTAQYF,TGTGCCAGCAGCTTAGGGCCGGGACAAAAGACGGCCCAGTACTTC
TRBV20-1,TRBD2,TRBJ2-5,few,CSASNLAGVKTQYF,TGCAGTGCTAGTAACCTAGCGGGGGTAAAGACCCAGTACTTC
TRBV24-1,.,TRBJ2-5,many,CATSDKRGGGGQETQYF,TGTGCCACCAGTGACAAAAGGGGAGGTGGGGGGCAAGAGACCCAGTACTTC